Listed here are 4 T cell receptor beta chains from one sample, sequenced in a study of shared clonotypes between healthy human individuals (dated by TCRdb to 2018 to 2021). Library generation was performed with the immunoSEQ multiplex PCR assay. The clones in this table, taken by TCRdb from immuneACCESS, are in-frame only. Not every clone is retained; where verified, under half of the shortfall comes from an unresolved V gene, and the cause of the rest is unknown. Present in this sample are roughly 1,000,000 clones, about four fifths of which were seen just once. Jointly, the top ten make up 0.55% to 0.7% of the sample. Sample: memory CD4+ T cells from PBMCs. This sample's cell subset or site label indicates: CD45RA-negative fraction. Receptors were obtained from a young man in good health. Some clones in this sample may be carry-over from other donors' samples.

The table lists this clone with a count of one. The CDR3 DNA sequence: TGTGCCAGCAGTCTCACAGCAGGAAACACCATATATTTT. Residues: CASSLTAGNTIYF. The chain carries TRBV7-3 and TRBJ1-3; no clear D. Germline lookup yields CDR1 SGHTA and CDR2 FQGTGA. Trimming cost V 6 bases and J 4 bases, with 10 bases left between them. The CDR3 covers 13 residues.

The genes are TRBV5-1 and TRBJ2-3, with 8 positions matching TRBD2. Unmatched junction bases numbered 11, after V lost 0 bases and J lost 5 bases. This CDR3 contains 17 residues. The V gene's germline CDR1 is SGHRS and CDR2 YFSETQ. CDR3 nucleotide sequence: TGCGCCAGCAGCTTGGTGGGGGTCGGGAGGGCGGAAGATACGCAGTATTTT. Translating gives CASSLVGVGRAEDTQYF.

The J gene is TRBJ1-2, the V gene TRBV5-1; TRBD1 matches at 8 bases. Per germline, CDR1 SGHRS and CDR2 YFSETQ. The CDR3 spans 16 residues. The V and J ends lost 1 base and 5 bases, in that order; junction bases with no gene match: 10. CDR3 residues: CASSLLGQETGYGYTF. In nucleotides, the CDR3 is TGCGCCAGCAGCTTGTTGGGACAGGAGACCGGATATGGCTACACCTTC.

The chain combines TRBV7-9 with TRBJ2-1; D is perhaps TRBD1 (5 bases). This CDR3 has 13 amino acids. Germline V gene data show CDR1 as SEHNR and CDR2 as FQNEAQ (reference sequence). V gave up 4 bases and J gave up 4 bases, with 8 bases separating them. Here the CDR3 reads CASSSRQYNEQFF. Here the CDR3 DNA reads TGTGCCAGCAGCTCACGACAGTACAATGAGCAGTTCTTC.